The 7 T cell receptor beta chains listed next were all sequenced from one sample in a study of response to subunit inactivated influenza vaccine. TCRdb re-called the RT-PCR reads with MiXCR, one entry per CDR3 protein. The sample lists hundreds of thousands of distinct CDR3 sequences, 14% seen once, with approximately 7.6% in the top ten. The sample in question was PBMCs from blood, obtained about 14 days before vaccination. All receptors derive from a man aged 50 to 60 who received an inactivated influenza vaccine.

V is TRBV4-2 and J is TRBJ2-5; TRBD1 or TRBD2 may be the D gene (5 bases each). Trimming pared 6 bases from V and 4 bases from J, leaving 18 bases between. Germline CDR1 is LGHNA and CDR2 is YNFKEQ. The CDR3 extends over 15 amino acids. CDR3: CASSNTGLVSETQYF. The CDR3 coding sequence is TGTGCCAGCAGTAACACGGGGCTAGTCTCAGAGACCCAGTACTTC.

This clonotype was detected a few times. The J gene is TRBJ2-7, the V gene TRBV3-1, with 7 positions matching TRBD1. The CDR3 consists of 15 residues. Germline values: CDR1 LGHDT, CDR2 YNNKEL (reference sequence). V lost 2 bases and J lost 7; bases outside the gene matches: 11. As DNA, the CDR3 is TGTGCCAGCAGCCAAAGGGGTAAGGGGGCGCGGGAGCAGTACTTC. It is translated as CASSQRGKGAREQYF.

The rearrangement links TRBV5-1 to TRBJ2-6, with a weak D call TRBD1 (6 bases). Trimming took off 4 bases at V and 1 base at J, with 15 bases between the two ends. Germline CDR1 is SGHRS and CDR2 is YFSETQ. The CDR3 spans 17 residues. DNA of the CDR3: TGCGCCAGCAGCAAACAGGGTGGTAGTTCTGGGGCCAACGTCCTGACTTTC. It translates to CASSKQGGSSGANVLTF.

This clonotype was picked up a small number of times. The V gene is TRBV12-3 or TRBV12-4, the J gene TRBJ2-1, with D maybe TRBD1 (6 bases). V was clipped by 6 bases and J by 6 bases, with 15 bases between them. This CDR3 spans 14 amino acids. CDR3 region: CASSLQGPFNEQFF. The CDR3 region has the DNA TGTGCCAGCAGCCTACAGGGCCCCTTCAATGAGCAGTTCTTC.

This clonotype was recorded a few times. J is TRBJ2-2 and V is TRBV3-1; D is unresolved. The V gene's germline CDR1 is LGHDT and CDR2 YNNKEL (reference sequence). This CDR3 is 13 amino acids long. Trimming removed 0 bases at V and 6 bases at J, with 5 bases between. CDR3 sequence: CASSQDFAGELFF. The CDR3 nucleotides read TGTGCCAGCAGCCAAGATTTCGCCGGGGAGCTGTTTTTT.

This clonotype has just a few counts. The rearrangement joins TRBV20-1 to TRBJ2-7; 10 bases line up with TRBD2. Trimming removed 6 bases from V and 4 bases from J; junction bases left unmatched: 6. CDR3 length: 13 amino acids. Germline CDR1 DFQATT, CDR2 SNEGSKA (reference sequence). The DNA for the CDR3 is TGCAGTGCAGTAGCGGGAGGACGGTACGAGCAGTACTTC. Translated, it gives CSAVAGGRYEQYF.

This clonotype was counted at least ten times. This chain links TRBV7-9 with TRBJ1-6, with 7 bases fitting TRBD1. This CDR3 is 14 amino acids long. Trimming at V came to 6 bases and at J to 3 bases, leaving 2 bases not matched to a gene. Per the germline V gene, CDR1 is SEHNR and CDR2 is FQNEAQ (reference sequence). The CDR3 nucleotides are TGTGCCAGCAGGACAGGGAACTATAATTCACCCCTCCACTTT. This encodes CASRTGNYNSPLHF.